This is a list of T cell receptor beta chains from one sample in a study of shared clonotypes between healthy human individuals. Clones were read by immunoSEQ multiplex PCR, and TCRdb kept only the in-frame ones, dropping some. The data contain over 2 million clones, approximately 94% of them singletons. The sequenced material came from naive CD8+ T cells sorted from blood. Every receptor here comes from a man younger than 35 in good health. The CDR3 runs from the conserved cysteine through the conserved F or W. Fields, in order: clone size, V gene, D gene, J gene, CDR3 protein, CDR3 DNA. A D gene is named only where the DNA matches it firmly. Size values are once, few and many counts, or a class for expanded clones, and some rows have none.

abundance: .; v_gene: TRBV10-2; d_gene: .; j_gene: TRBJ2-7; CDR3aa: CATRVTEQYF; CDR3nt: TGCGCCACCAGGGTTACCGAGCAGTACTTC
abundance: .; v_gene: TRBV27; d_gene: .; j_gene: TRBJ2-1; CDR3aa: CASSLGMAIDEQFF; CDR3nt: TGTGCCAGCAGTTTGGGCATGGCTATCGATGAGCAGTTCTTC
abundance: .; v_gene: TRBV7-9; d_gene: TRBD2; j_gene: TRBJ2-3; CDR3aa: CASSLSIAGEAGADTQYF; CDR3nt: TGTGCCAGCAGCTTATCGATAGCGGGGGAGGCCGGGGCAGATACGCAGTATTTT
abundance: .; v_gene: TRBV5-6; d_gene: TRBD1; j_gene: TRBJ2-7; CDR3aa: CASSRSGTGNYEQYF; CDR3nt: TGTGCCAGCAGCCGTTCCGGGACAGGGAACTACGAGCAGTACTTC
abundance: .; v_gene: TRBV13; d_gene: .; j_gene: TRBJ2-5; CDR3aa: CASRPGLAETQYF; CDR3nt: TGTGCCAGCAGGCCGGGGCTAGCGGAGACCCAGTACTTC
abundance: .; v_gene: TRBV11-2; d_gene: TRBD2; j_gene: TRBJ2-5; CDR3aa: CASSYLAGVETQYF; CDR3nt: TGTGCCAGCAGCTATCTAGCGGGGGTCGAGACCCAGTACTTC
abundance: .; v_gene: TRBV27; d_gene: .; j_gene: TRBJ1-2; CDR3aa: CASSPLGFPNYGYTF; CDR3nt: TGTGCCAGCAGTCCCCTCGGTTTTCCTAACTATGGCTACACCTTC
abundance: .; v_gene: TRBV4-3; d_gene: .; j_gene: TRBJ2-7; CDR3aa: CASSQDLADFYEQYF; CDR3nt: TGCGCCAGCAGCCAAGATTTGGCGGATTTTTACGAGCAGTACTTC
abundance: .; v_gene: TRBV5-4; d_gene: TRBD1; j_gene: TRBJ2-7; CDR3aa: CASSLRQGTTYEQYF; CDR3nt: TGTGCCAGCAGCTTGAGACAGGGAACCACCTACGAGCAGTACTTC
abundance: .; v_gene: TRBV7-9; d_gene: .; j_gene: TRBJ1-1; CDR3aa: CASSLTQSTEAFF; CDR3nt: TGTGCCAGCAGCTTGACACAGTCCACTGAAGCTTTCTTT
abundance: .; v_gene: TRBV5-6; d_gene: TRBD1; j_gene: TRBJ2-5; CDR3aa: CASIKPGQGGETQYF; CDR3nt: TGTGCCAGCATCAAACCGGGACAGGGAGGTGAGACCCAGTACTTC
abundance: .; v_gene: TRBV2; d_gene: .; j_gene: TRBJ2-1; CDR3aa: CASSVTLRSFGEQFF; CDR3nt: TGTGCCAGCAGTGTTACCCTAAGATCCTTTGGTGAGCAGTTCTTC
abundance: .; v_gene: TRBV4-1; d_gene: TRBD1; j_gene: TRBJ1-1; CDR3aa: CASSQVARDRDMNTEAFF; CDR3nt: TGCGCCAGCAGCCAAGTCGCACGGGACAGGGACATGAACACTGAAGCTTTCTTT
abundance: .; v_gene: TRBV30; d_gene: .; j_gene: TRBJ1-5; CDR3aa: CASTGIDSNQPQHF; CDR3nt: TGTGCCTCCACCGGGATTGATAGCAATCAGCCCCAGCATTTT
abundance: once; v_gene: TRBV2; d_gene: .; j_gene: TRBJ2-2; CDR3aa: CASIGGRPGELFF; CDR3nt: TGTGCCAGCATCGGGGGGCGACCCGGGGAGCTGTTTTTT
abundance: .; v_gene: TRBV28; d_gene: .; j_gene: TRBJ2-7; CDR3aa: CASSPGTLSSSYEQYF; CDR3nt: TGTGCCAGCAGTCCCGGGACCTTGTCGAGCTCCTACGAGCAGTACTTC
abundance: .; v_gene: TRBV4-2; d_gene: .; j_gene: TRBJ2-3; CDR3aa: CASSQVLGERGDTQYF; CDR3nt: TGTGCCAGCAGCCAAGTGTTGGGGGAGAGGGGAGATACGCAGTATTTT
abundance: .; v_gene: TRBV25-1; d_gene: .; j_gene: TRBJ2-3; CDR3aa: CASSDPGPPGDTQYF; CDR3nt: TGTGCCAGCAGTGACCCGGGCCCTCCGGGAGATACGCAGTATTTT
abundance: .; v_gene: TRBV7-6; d_gene: TRBD1; j_gene: TRBJ1-2; CDR3aa: CASSTGQGAGGYTF; CDR3nt: TGTGCCAGCAGCACAGGACAGGGGGCAGGAGGCTACACCTTC
abundance: .; v_gene: TRBV28; d_gene: TRBD1; j_gene: TRBJ1-2; CDR3aa: CASSFLTGGWNGYTF; CDR3nt: TGTGCCAGCAGTTTCCTCACAGGGGGGTGGAATGGCTACACCTTC
abundance: .; v_gene: TRBV19; d_gene: .; j_gene: TRBJ2-1; CDR3aa: CASSMPDGFGEQFF; CDR3nt: TGTGCCAGTAGTATGCCCGACGGATTTGGGGAGCAGTTCTTC
abundance: .; v_gene: TRBV2; d_gene: TRBD2; j_gene: TRBJ2-7; CDR3aa: CASTSGRGYEQYF; CDR3nt: TGTGCCAGCACTAGCGGGAGGGGCTACGAGCAGTACTTC
abundance: .; v_gene: TRBV4-1; d_gene: .; j_gene: TRBJ2-3; CDR3aa: CASSQDREGPSTDTQYF; CDR3nt: TGCGCCAGCAGCCAAGATAGAGAGGGACCTAGCACAGATACGCAGTATTTT
abundance: .; v_gene: TRBV6-5; d_gene: .; j_gene: TRBJ2-1; CDR3aa: CASSLGNEQFF; CDR3nt: TGTGCCAGCAGTCTCGGCAATGAGCAGTTCTTC
abundance: .; v_gene: TRBV2; d_gene: TRBD1; j_gene: TRBJ1-4; CDR3aa: CAVPQGANEKLFF; CDR3nt: TGTGCCGTCCCCCAGGGGGCTAATGAAAAACTGTTTTTT
abundance: .; v_gene: TRBV28; d_gene: .; j_gene: TRBJ1-4; CDR3aa: CASSSPFGGPTNEKLFF; CDR3nt: TGTGCCAGCAGTTCCCCTTTCGGAGGGCCGACTAATGAAAAACTGTTTTTT
abundance: .; v_gene: TRBV19; d_gene: TRBD2; j_gene: TRBJ2-7; CDR3aa: CASSITRGEVYEQYF; CDR3nt: TGTGCCAGTAGTATTACTCGGGGGGAGGTCTACGAGCAGTACTTC
abundance: .; v_gene: TRBV13; d_gene: .; j_gene: TRBJ2-3; CDR3aa: CASSITSTGRHTDTQYF; CDR3nt: TGTGCCAGCAGCATCACCTCGACAGGGAGGCACACAGATACGCAGTATTTT
abundance: .; v_gene: TRBV30; d_gene: .; j_gene: TRBJ1-1; CDR3aa: CAWSPMTGNTEAFF; CDR3nt: TGTGCCTGGAGCCCTATGACAGGGAACACTGAAGCTTTCTTT
abundance: once; v_gene: TRBV6-1; d_gene: .; j_gene: TRBJ2-3; CDR3aa: CASSELRAVSTDTQYF; CDR3nt: TGTGCCAGCAGTGAACTGAGGGCGGTTAGCACAGATACGCAGTATTTT
abundance: once; v_gene: TRBV4-2; d_gene: TRBD1; j_gene: TRBJ1-2; CDR3aa: CASSNRQGYDYGYTF; CDR3nt: TGTGCCAGCAGCAACCGACAGGGTTACGACTATGGCTACACCTTC
abundance: .; v_gene: TRBV28; d_gene: .; j_gene: TRBJ2-7; CDR3aa: CASSLESYEQYF; CDR3nt: TGTGCCAGCAGTTTAGAGAGCTACGAGCAGTACTTC
abundance: .; v_gene: TRBV15; d_gene: .; j_gene: TRBJ2-7; CDR3aa: CATSRDLPDFYEQYF; CDR3nt: TGTGCCACCAGCAGAGATTTACCGGACTTCTACGAGCAGTACTTC
abundance: .; v_gene: TRBV30; d_gene: .; j_gene: TRBJ2-2; CDR3aa: CAWSVLSTGELFF; CDR3nt: TGTGCCTGGAGTGTACTCAGTACCGGGGAGCTGTTTTTT
abundance: .; v_gene: TRBV7-9; d_gene: TRBD2; j_gene: TRBJ2-1; CDR3aa: CASSLGTSGAHEQFF; CDR3nt: TGTGCCAGCAGCTTAGGGACTAGCGGGGCCCATGAGCAGTTCTTC
abundance: .; v_gene: TRBV21-1; d_gene: .; j_gene: TRBJ2-7; CDR3aa: CASSKGGLAERSYEQYF; CDR3nt: TGTGCCAGCAGCAAAGGGGGTCTAGCGGAACGATCCTACGAGCAGTACTTC
abundance: .; v_gene: TRBV7-6; d_gene: .; j_gene: TRBJ2-7; CDR3aa: CASSPNPGDEQYF; CDR3nt: TGTGCCAGCAGCCCAAACCCGGGGGACGAGCAGTACTTC
abundance: .; v_gene: TRBV28; d_gene: .; j_gene: TRBJ2-7; CDR3aa: CASSLGFDGSYEQYF; CDR3nt: TGTGCCAGCAGTTTGGGGTTTGACGGATCCTACGAGCAGTACTTC
abundance: .; v_gene: TRBV14; d_gene: .; j_gene: TRBJ1-1; CDR3aa: CASSQVYGNTEAFF; CDR3nt: TGTGCCAGCAGCCAAGTTTACGGGAACACTGAAGCTTTCTTT
abundance: .; v_gene: TRBV6-5; d_gene: .; j_gene: TRBJ1-1; CDR3aa: CASSYFSFQGNTEAFF; CDR3nt: TGTGCCAGCAGTTACTTTTCTTTTCAGGGGAACACTGAAGCTTTCTTT
abundance: .; v_gene: TRBV7-9; d_gene: TRBD2; j_gene: TRBJ2-1; CDR3aa: CASLGEGTPYNEQFF; CDR3nt: TGTGCCAGCTTAGGGGAGGGGACGCCATACAATGAGCAGTTCTTC
abundance: .; v_gene: TRBV9; d_gene: TRBD1; j_gene: TRBJ1-2; CDR3aa: CASSDGTGMNYGYTF; CDR3nt: TGTGCCAGCAGTGACGGGACAGGGATGAACTATGGCTACACCTTC
abundance: .; v_gene: TRBV6-5; d_gene: .; j_gene: TRBJ2-7; CDR3aa: CASSYSVETPDYEQYF; CDR3nt: TGTGCCAGCAGTTACTCGGTCGAGACACCGGACTACGAGCAGTACTTC
abundance: .; v_gene: TRBV6-5; d_gene: .; j_gene: TRBJ2-3; CDR3aa: CASSYSNLDTQYF; CDR3nt: TGTGCCAGCAGTTACTCGAACTTAGATACGCAGTATTTT
abundance: .; v_gene: TRBV6-1; d_gene: .; j_gene: TRBJ2-7; CDR3aa: CASSELDYFYEQYF; CDR3nt: TGTGCCAGCAGTGAACTGGACTATTTCTACGAGCAGTACTTC
abundance: .; v_gene: TRBV7-9; d_gene: .; j_gene: TRBJ2-2; CDR3aa: CASSPPGAGELFF; CDR3nt: TGTGCCAGCAGCCCGCCGGGCGCCGGGGAGCTGTTTTTT
abundance: .; v_gene: TRBV7-9; d_gene: .; j_gene: TRBJ1-1; CDR3aa: CASSPRTAPNTEAFF; CDR3nt: TGTGCCAGCAGCCCGAGGACAGCCCCGAACACTGAAGCTTTCTTT
abundance: .; v_gene: TRBV29-1; d_gene: .; j_gene: TRBJ2-3; CDR3aa: CSVSPIDSPSGTDTQYF; CDR3nt: TGCAGCGTTTCACCAATAGACAGCCCTTCTGGCACAGATACGCAGTATTTT
abundance: .; v_gene: TRBV7-9; d_gene: .; j_gene: TRBJ2-3; CDR3aa: CASSLATGPTDTQYF; CDR3nt: TGTGCCAGCAGCTTAGCTACGGGACCCACAGATACGCAGTATTTT
abundance: .; v_gene: TRBV5-1; d_gene: .; j_gene: TRBJ2-7; CDR3aa: CASSLAVGYEQYF; CDR3nt: TGCGCCAGCAGCTTGGCCGTGGGGTACGAGCAGTACTTC
abundance: .; v_gene: TRBV5-1; d_gene: .; j_gene: TRBJ2-3; CDR3aa: CASSPGVGSTDTQYF; CDR3nt: TGCGCCAGCAGCCCCGGGGTCGGGAGTACAGATACGCAGTATTTT
abundance: once; v_gene: TRBV9; d_gene: .; j_gene: TRBJ1-1; CDR3aa: CASSVAKANTEAFF; CDR3nt: TGTGCCAGCAGCGTAGCTAAAGCAAACACTGAAGCTTTCTTT